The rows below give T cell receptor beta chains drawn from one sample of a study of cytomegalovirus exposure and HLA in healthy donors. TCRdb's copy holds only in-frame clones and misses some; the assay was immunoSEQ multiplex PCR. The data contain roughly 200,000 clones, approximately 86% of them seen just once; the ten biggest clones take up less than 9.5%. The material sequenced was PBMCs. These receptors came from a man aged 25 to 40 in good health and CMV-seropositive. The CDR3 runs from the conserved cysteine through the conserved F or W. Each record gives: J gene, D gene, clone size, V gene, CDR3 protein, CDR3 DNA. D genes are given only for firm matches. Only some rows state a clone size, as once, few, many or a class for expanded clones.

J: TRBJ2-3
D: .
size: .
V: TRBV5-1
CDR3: CASSLLQGGDTQYF
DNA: TGCGCCAGCAGCTTGCTGCAGGGCGGAGATACGCAGTATTTT

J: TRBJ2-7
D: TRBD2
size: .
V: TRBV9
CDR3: CASSVARASGRNEQYF
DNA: TGTGCCAGCAGCGTAGCTCGGGCTAGCGGGAGAAACGAGCAGTACTTC

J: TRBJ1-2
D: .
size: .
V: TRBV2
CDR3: CASSEWGSEIDDGYTF
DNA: TGTGCCAGCAGTGAATGGGGCAGTGAAATAGATGATGGCTACACCTTC

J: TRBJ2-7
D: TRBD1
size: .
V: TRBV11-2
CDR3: CASSTWDRGYEQYF
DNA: TGTGCCAGCAGCACCTGGGACAGGGGCTACGAGCAGTACTTC

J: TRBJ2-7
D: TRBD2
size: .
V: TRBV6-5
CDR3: CASSSNGLAAYEQYF
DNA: TGTGCCAGCAGTTCGAACGGACTAGCGGCCTACGAGCAGTACTTC

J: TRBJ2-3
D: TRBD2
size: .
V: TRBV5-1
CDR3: CASSPLGGGPIDTSTDTQYF
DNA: TGCGCCAGCAGCCCCCTGGGGGGAGGGCCGATAGATACTAGCACAGATACGCAGTATTTT

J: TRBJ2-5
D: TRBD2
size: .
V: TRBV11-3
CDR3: CASSFEWGLDRVGTQYF
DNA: TGTGCCAGCAGCTTCGAGTGGGGACTAGACCGGGTTGGGACCCAGTACTTC

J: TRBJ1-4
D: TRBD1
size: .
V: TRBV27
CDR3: CASRTTGGNEKLFF
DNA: TGTGCCAGCAGGACGACAGGGGGGAATGAAAAACTGTTTTTT

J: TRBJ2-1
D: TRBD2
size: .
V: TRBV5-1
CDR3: CASSFRTSSYNEQFF
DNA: TGCGCCAGCAGCTTCAGGACTAGCTCCTACAATGAGCAGTTCTTC

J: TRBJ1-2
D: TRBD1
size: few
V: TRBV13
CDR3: CASSHRGFGYNYGYTF
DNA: TGTGCCAGCAGCCACAGGGGGTTCGGGTATAACTATGGCTACACCTTC

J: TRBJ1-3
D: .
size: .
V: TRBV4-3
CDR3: CASSQGAGISGNTIYF
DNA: TGCGCCAGCAGCCAAGGGGCAGGTATTTCTGGAAACACCATATATTTT